What follows describes a single T cell receptor beta chain. Its target antigen remains unknown. The input lacks base qualities; no much larger clone sits a single base away. The donors were healthy, HIV-negative adults who had no recently reported acute infections or vaccinations. All donors were Caucasian adults living in Nashville, Tennessee, USA. CD4+ T cells were enriched by magnetic negative selection; naive cells were then positively selected on CD45RA, and the negative fraction formed the memory subset. Blood was collected by leukapheresis, and PBMCs were isolated by Ficoll-Histopaque density gradient centrifugation and then cryopreserved in liquid nitrogen vapor phase. Analytical flow cytometry was used to check the purity and quantity of every magnetically sorted T cell population. From each sorted fraction, genomic DNA was isolated and quantified by UV absorbance on a Nanodrop 2000c. This sample was included in a study of shared clonotypes between healthy human individuals (dated by TCRdb to the early 2020s). Some background on the complete study: Three men and a couple of women, aged 18 to 49 years, made up the cohort. Per donor, three plates each were used for CD4 naive and CD4 memory, two for CD8 naive, and one for CD8 memory. The study deeply sequenced blood TCR repertoires of several healthy adults to estimate repertoire size and the extent of clonotype sharing between individuals. To increase sequencing depth and limit assay-specific biases, different laboratories used diverse techniques to prepare libraries and sequence TCR repertoires. Leukapheresis yielded between about 0.94 and 8.9 billion PBMCs per donor. Findings and caveats that apply to the study as a whole: Because the study included only a small number of donors, the genetic and exposure-history diversity represented was limited. Estimated clonotype richness was generally larger for naive than for memory subsets. Pairwise subsampling led to the expectation that sequencing depth would affect the degree of clonotype sharing among donors. Higher generation probabilities were observed for clonotypes shared by all four sorted-subset donors than for non-shared clonotypes. Sampling was limited to blood, and TCR repertoires in tissue likely differ from TCR repertoires in blood. Across a few donors, about 4.5% of naive CD4, 3.5% of naive CD8, about 2% of memory CD4, and 0.4% to 0.45% of memory CD8 clonotypes were shared. Rarefaction of sorted-subset datasets indicated incomplete sequencing despite the large sequencing depth.

TCR CDR3 regions were amplified from genomic DNA by multiplex PCR using the deep immunoSEQ assay. Genomic DNA extracted from each cell subset was distributed evenly over all wells of several immunoSEQ 96-well plates, and each plate served as one replicate. For sorted subsets, each replicate PCR was loaded with about 200 ng genomic DNA, equivalent to some 31,000 T cell genomes. Purified libraries were quantified with a Qubit 3.0 fluorometer, sized on a Bioanalyzer 2100, and re-quantified with the KAPA Library Quantification kit. A separate single-read 150-cycle Illumina NextSeq 550 flow cell was used to sequence each immunoSEQ 96-well plate. The authors' pipeline ran thus. The immunoSEQ output contained only junctional sequences without quality scores, so filtering could not match that applied to full-length reads. Sequences were annotated with PyIR, a Python wrapper for IgBLAST v1.9, and V/J genes and CDR3 were assigned using IMGT germline references. Any read was removed if the V/J assignment was weak (E-value above 1e-6), the CDR3 was missing, or the read contained stop codons, out-of-frame junctions, or ambiguous translated residues. V3J clonotypes were defined as sequences sharing an identical inferred V gene, J gene, and CDR3 amino acid sequence. Percentage overlap between repertoires was calculated by dividing the number of shared unique clonotypes by the size of the smaller repertoire. RTK rarefaction, the Chao1 estimator, and Recon v2.1 estimates of unobserved clonotypes were used to assess repertoire richness. Generation probabilities were computed with OLGA for all TCRbeta clonotypes obtained by the gDNA method from four donors. TCRdb took this table from immuneACCESS and kept in-frame rearrangements with V and J called. Such tables lack part of the clones; where checked against another copy, unresolved V genes explain under half of the gap, and the rest is unexplained. That table furnishes V, J and clone size, whereas the DNA furnished D and trimming. The sample data list over 1.4 million clones, and roughly 96% of these were observed just once. The biggest ten clones account for about 1% of the sample.

The CDR3 sequence holds 15 residues, the cysteine and phenylalanine included. The sequence is cut down to CDR3 DNA, 45 bases in frame from base 1. V trim: 1 base; J trim: 6 bases; unmatched bases: 6. Looking up the germline V gene (reference sequence) yields CDR1 MNHNY and CDR2 SVGAGI. The clonotype comes from a man aged 25-45 years in good health. The source material was naive CD4+ T cells sorted from blood. In light of the paper, this sample's cell subset or site label describes: CD45RA+ positively selected. The sequence is built from TRBV6-6 and TRBJ2-1; TRBD2 fits 7 bases in the junction. CDR3 reads: CASSYWGGGPNEQFF. The DNA reads TGTGCCAGCAGTTACTGGGGCGGGGGACCCAATGAGCAGTTCTTC.